The rows below give T cell receptor beta chains drawn from one sample of a study of blood T cell repertoires in COVID-19. Only in-frame clones appear in the TCRdb table, and some are missing; sequencing was by immunoSEQ multiplex PCR. The sample includes 15,000 to 20,000 clones, around 81% of them seen just once. What was sequenced was peripheral blood. The receptors were sampled from a man in his forties with active or convalescent COVID-19. Each CDR3 is given without its conserved first and last residue.

v_gene: TRBV6-2/TRBV6-3; CDR3aa: ASSYSTTGGGYEQY
v_gene: TRBV18; CDR3aa: ASSPPGGRTEAF
v_gene: TRBV4-1; CDR3aa: ASSQDGEGPSGNTIY
v_gene: TRBV6-5; CDR3aa: ASSYEQRDHEQF
v_gene: TRBV6-5; CDR3aa: ASSSGGNSQPQH
v_gene: TRBV10-3; CDR3aa: AITGGRSNTEAF
v_gene: TRBV4-3; CDR3aa: ASSLRDSFVYEQY
v_gene: TRBV6-6; CDR3aa: ASSLVGSGYT
v_gene: TRBV19; CDR3aa: ASSIDPRGNYGYT
v_gene: TRBV27; CDR3aa: ASSLSDSFNEQF
v_gene: TRBV27; CDR3aa: AGSGGSTDTQY
v_gene: TRBV9; CDR3aa: ASGGAAYDTQY
v_gene: TRBV24-1; CDR3aa: ATSDYRNTGELF
v_gene: TRBV6-6; CDR3aa: ASRPGQSYEQY
v_gene: TRBV15; CDR3aa: ATSRDTAGNDAPQH
v_gene: TRBV7-3; CDR3aa: ASSFEHGNIQY
v_gene: TRBV27; CDR3aa: ASSPWPVQETQY
v_gene: TRBV4-2; CDR3aa: ASSQTADYGYT
v_gene: TRBV6-2/TRBV6-3; CDR3aa: ASSPRQGNQPQH
v_gene: TRBV7-2; CDR3aa: ASSFLSGGDNGYT
v_gene: TRBV4-1; CDR3aa: ASSQGSGGRYTGELF
v_gene: TRBV18; CDR3aa: ASSPEGFPYGYT
v_gene: TRBV7-8; CDR3aa: ASSLVLGANEQF
v_gene: TRBV7-9; CDR3aa: ASSFPGQGIGYT
v_gene: TRBV19; CDR3aa: ASSIRGSAFAEAF
v_gene: TRBV4-2; CDR3aa: ASSQGFVGQLGQPQH
v_gene: TRBV9; CDR3aa: ASSVTWGGALYEQY